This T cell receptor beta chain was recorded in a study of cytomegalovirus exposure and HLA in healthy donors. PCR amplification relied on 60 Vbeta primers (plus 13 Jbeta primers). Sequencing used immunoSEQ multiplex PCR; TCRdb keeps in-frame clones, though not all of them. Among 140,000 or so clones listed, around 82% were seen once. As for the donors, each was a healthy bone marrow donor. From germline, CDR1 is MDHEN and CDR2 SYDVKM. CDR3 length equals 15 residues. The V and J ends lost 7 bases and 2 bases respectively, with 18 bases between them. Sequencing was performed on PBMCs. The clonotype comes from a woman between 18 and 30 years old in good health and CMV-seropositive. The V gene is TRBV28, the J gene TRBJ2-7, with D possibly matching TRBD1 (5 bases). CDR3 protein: CASTLGGALAYEQYF. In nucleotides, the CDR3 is TGTGCCAGCACCTTAGGTGGGGCACTGGCCTACGAGCAGTACTTC.